The clone carrying this T cell receptor beta chain has only one observation. Seattle researchers signed up patients amid active infection and tracked them longitudinally. This specimen comes from a study of blood T cell repertoires in COVID-19. The overall study: COVID-19 samples collected from the United States, Italy and Spain covered acute and convalescent phases.

The CDR3 runs to 17 residues. V was cut by 7 bases and J by 0 bases, with 19 bases left in between. The germline V gene has CDR1 MDHEN and CDR2 SYDVKM. Here immunoSEQ multiplex PCR was the method, and the copy in TCRdb shows in-frame clones only, minus some. Among some 300,000 clones, around 91% were seen once, and the ten largest hold around 1%. The chain has TRBV28 and TRBJ1-5, with TRBD1 as a possible D gene (6 bases). The sequenced material came from peripheral blood. The receptor was derived from a middle-aged woman with COVID-19, enrolled during active disease. The CDR3 DNA reads TGTGCCAGCAACCCATCCGGGACATCATATAGCAATCAGCCCCAGCATTTT. Translating it yields CASNPSGTSYSNQPQHF. The whole variable domain, filled in from reference TRBV28 and TRBJ1-5, reads DVKVTQSSRYLVKRTGEKVFLECVQDMDHENMFWYRQDPGLGLRLIYFSYDVKMKEKGDIPEGYSVSREKKERFSLILESASTNQTSMYLCASNPSGTSYSNQPQHFGDGTRLSIL.